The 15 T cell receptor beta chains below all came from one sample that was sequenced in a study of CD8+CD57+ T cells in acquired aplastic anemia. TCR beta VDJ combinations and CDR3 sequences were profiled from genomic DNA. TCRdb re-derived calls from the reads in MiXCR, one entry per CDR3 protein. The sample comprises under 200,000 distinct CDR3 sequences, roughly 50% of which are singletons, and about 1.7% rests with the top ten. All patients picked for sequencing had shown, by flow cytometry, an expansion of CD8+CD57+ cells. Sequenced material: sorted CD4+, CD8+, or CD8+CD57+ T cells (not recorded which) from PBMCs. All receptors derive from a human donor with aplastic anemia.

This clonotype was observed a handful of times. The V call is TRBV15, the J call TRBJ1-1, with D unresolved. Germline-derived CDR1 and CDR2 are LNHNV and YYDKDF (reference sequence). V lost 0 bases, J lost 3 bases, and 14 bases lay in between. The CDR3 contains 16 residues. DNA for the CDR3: TGTGCCACCAGCAGAGATAGGAACATCGGCGACACTGAAGCTTTCTTT. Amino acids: CATSRDRNIGDTEAFF.

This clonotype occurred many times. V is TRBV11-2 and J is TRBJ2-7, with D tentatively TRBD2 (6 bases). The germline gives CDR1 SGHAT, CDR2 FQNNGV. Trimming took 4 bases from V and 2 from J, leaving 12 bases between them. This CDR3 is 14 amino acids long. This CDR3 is CASSSREWAYEQYF. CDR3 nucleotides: TGTGCCAGCAGCTCCCGGGAGTGGGCCTACGAGCAGTACTTC.

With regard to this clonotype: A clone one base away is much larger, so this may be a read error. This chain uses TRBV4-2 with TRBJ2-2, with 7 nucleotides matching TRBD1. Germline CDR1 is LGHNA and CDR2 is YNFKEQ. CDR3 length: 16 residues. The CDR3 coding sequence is TGTGCCAGCAGCCAACCGGACAGGTCGAACACCGTGGAGCTGTTTTTT. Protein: CASSQPDRSNTVELFF.

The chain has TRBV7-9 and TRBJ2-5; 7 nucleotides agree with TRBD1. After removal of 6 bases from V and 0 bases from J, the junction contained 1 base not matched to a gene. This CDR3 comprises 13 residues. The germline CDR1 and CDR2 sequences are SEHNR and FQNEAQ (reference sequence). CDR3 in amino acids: CASRGQYQETQYF. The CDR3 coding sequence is TGTGCCAGCAGGGGACAGTACCAAGAGACCCAGTACTTC.

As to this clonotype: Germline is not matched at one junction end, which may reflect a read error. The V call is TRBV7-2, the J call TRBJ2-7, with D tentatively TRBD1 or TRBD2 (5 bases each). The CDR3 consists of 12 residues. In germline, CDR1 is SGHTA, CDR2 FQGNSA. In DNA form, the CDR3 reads TGTGCCAGCAGCTTAGGAGGGGACGTTTGGTCCTTC. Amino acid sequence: CASSLGGDVWSF.

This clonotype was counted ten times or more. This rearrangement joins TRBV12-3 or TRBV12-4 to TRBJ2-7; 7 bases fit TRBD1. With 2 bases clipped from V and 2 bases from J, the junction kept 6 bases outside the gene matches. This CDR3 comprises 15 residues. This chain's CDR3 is CASSLKGAAAYEQYF. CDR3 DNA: TGTGCCAGCAGTTTAAAGGGGGCGGCAGCCTACGAGCAGTACTTC.

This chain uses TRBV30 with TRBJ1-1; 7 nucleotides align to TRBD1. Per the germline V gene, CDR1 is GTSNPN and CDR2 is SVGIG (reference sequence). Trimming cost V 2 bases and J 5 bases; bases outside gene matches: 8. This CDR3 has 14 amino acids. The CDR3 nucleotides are TGTGCCTGGAGTCGCGCAGGGGGTTGGACTGAAGCTTTCTTT. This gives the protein CAWSRAGGWTEAFF. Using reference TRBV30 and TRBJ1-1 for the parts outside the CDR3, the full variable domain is SQTIHQWPATLVQPVGSPLSLECTVEGTSNPNLYWYRQAAGRGLQLLFYSVGIGQISSEVPQNLSASRPQDRQFILSSKKLLLSDSGFYLCAWSRAGGWTEAFFGQGTRLTVV.

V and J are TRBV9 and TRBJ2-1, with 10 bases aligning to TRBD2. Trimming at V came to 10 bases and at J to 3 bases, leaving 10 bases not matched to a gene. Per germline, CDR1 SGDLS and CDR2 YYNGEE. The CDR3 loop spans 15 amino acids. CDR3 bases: TGTGCCCTTCCAACCGGGACTAGCGTCTACAATGAGCAGTTCTTC. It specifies CALPTGTSVYNEQFF.

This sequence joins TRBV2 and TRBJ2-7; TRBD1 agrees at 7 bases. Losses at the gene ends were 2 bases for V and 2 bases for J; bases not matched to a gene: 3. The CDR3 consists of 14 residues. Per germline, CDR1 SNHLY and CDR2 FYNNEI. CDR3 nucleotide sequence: TGTGCCAGCAGTGAAAGGGACAGCACCTACGAGCAGTACTTC. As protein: CASSERDSTYEQYF.

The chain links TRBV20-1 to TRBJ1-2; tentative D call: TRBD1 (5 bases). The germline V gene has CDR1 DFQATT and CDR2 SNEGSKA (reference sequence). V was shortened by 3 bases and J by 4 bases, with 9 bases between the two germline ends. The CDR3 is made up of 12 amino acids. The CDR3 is CSASVGLYGYTF. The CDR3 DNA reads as TGCAGTGCTAGTGTGGGGCTCTATGGCTACACCTTC.

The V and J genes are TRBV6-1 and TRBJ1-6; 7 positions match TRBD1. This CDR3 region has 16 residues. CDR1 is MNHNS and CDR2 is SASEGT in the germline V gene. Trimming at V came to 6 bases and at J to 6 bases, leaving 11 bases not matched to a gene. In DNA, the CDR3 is TGTGCCAGCAGCCCTACCCCGGCAGGGGGTAATTCACCCCTCCACTTT. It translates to CASSPTPAGGNSPLHF.

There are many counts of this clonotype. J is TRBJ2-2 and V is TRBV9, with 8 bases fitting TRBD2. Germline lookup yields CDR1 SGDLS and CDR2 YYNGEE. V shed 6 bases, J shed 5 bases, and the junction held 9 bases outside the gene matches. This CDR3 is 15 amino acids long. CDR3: CASTGTGGDTGELFF. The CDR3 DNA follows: TGTGCCAGCACGGGAACGGGAGGGGATACCGGGGAGCTGTTTTTT.

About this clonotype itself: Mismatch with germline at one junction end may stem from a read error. This CDR3 reads CAGSSRLAGNYNEQFF. Here the CDR3 DNA reads TGTGCCGGCAGTTCCCGACTAGCGGGGAACTACAATGAGCAGTTCTTC. This rearrangement joins TRBV6-2 or TRBV6-3 to TRBJ2-1; 11 bases are shared with TRBD2. The germline gives CDR1 MNHEY, CDR2 SVGEGT. The CDR3 sequence is 16 residues long.

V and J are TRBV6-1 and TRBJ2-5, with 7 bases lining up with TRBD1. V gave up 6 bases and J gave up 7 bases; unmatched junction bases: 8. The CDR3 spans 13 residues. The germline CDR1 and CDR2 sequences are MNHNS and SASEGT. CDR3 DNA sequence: TGTGCCAGCAGCGGGGACAGTGGTGGGACCCAGTACTTC. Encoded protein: CASSGDSGGTQYF.

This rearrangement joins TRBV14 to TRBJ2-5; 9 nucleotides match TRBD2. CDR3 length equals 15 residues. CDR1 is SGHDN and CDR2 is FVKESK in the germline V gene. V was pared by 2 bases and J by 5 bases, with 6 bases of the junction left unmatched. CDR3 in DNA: TGTGCCAGCAGCCAAACGGGACTAGCTCGGGAGACCCAGTACTTC. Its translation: CASSQTGLARETQYF.